A single sample is the source of the 29 T cell receptor beta chains below, sequenced in a study of blood T cell repertoires in COVID-19. The protocol was immunoSEQ multiplex PCR, while the TCRdb copy is restricted to in-frame clones and leaves out a portion. The sample has about 200,000 clones, 70% to 90% seen once; the top ten hold approximately 1.1%. Material: PBMCs or T cells enriched from blood (not recorded which). These receptors all stem from a man aged 30-40 years who had recovered from COVID-19.

The chain combines TRBV24-1 with TRBJ2-3; no definite D call. There are 14 residues in the CDR3. Per germline, CDR1 KGHDR and CDR2 SFDVKD. Trimming pared 1 base from V and 1 base from J, leaving 5 bases between. The CDR3 sequence: CATSDFEGTDTQYF. Here the CDR3 DNA reads TGTGCCACCAGTGATTTTGAGGGCACAGATACGCAGTATTTT.

The chain is built from TRBV11-3 and TRBJ2-1, with 8 bases fitting TRBD2. This CDR3 comprises 18 residues. Germline assignment: CDR1 SGHNT and CDR2 YENEEA. V lost 2 bases and J lost 5; bases outside the gene matches: 14. This CDR3 is CASSLYGPGAGAHNEQFF. The CDR3 nucleotides are TGTGCCAGCAGCTTATACGGACCCGGAGCGGGAGCTCACAATGAGCAGTTCTTC.

CDR3 region: CASRHRVETDTQYF. The DNA of the CDR3 is TGTGCCAGCAGACACAGGGTAGAGACAGATACGCAGTATTTT. V usage is TRBV6-5 and J usage is TRBJ2-3; a possible D gene is TRBD1 (6 bases). This CDR3 is 14 amino acids long. Per the germline V gene, CDR1 is MNHEY and CDR2 is SVGAGI. V was shortened by 6 bases and J by 3 bases, with 13 bases between the two germline ends.

The J gene is TRBJ2-3, the V gene TRBV5-1, with D possibly matching TRBD1 (6 bases). The germline V gene encodes CDR1 SGHRS and CDR2 YFSETQ. V lost 7 bases to trimming and J lost 1 base, with 13 bases between them. The CDR3 runs 14 residues. The CDR3 region is CASAGTGRTDTQYF. As DNA, the CDR3 is TGCGCCAGCGCCGGAACAGGGCGCACAGATACGCAGTATTTT.

The V call is TRBV4-2, the J call TRBJ1-4; D remains ambiguous. Germline V lookup: CDR1 LGHNA, CDR2 YNFKEQ. The length of the CDR3 is 16 residues. V was trimmed by 0 bases and J by 0 bases, leaving 8 bases between them. DNA for the CDR3: TGTGCCAGCAGCCAAGACCCCGCAGCAACTAATGAAAAACTGTTTTTT. It specifies CASSQDPAATNEKLFF.

Here the CDR3 reads CASSLASGPYEQYF. DNA for the CDR3: TGTGCCAGCAGCTTAGCAAGCGGGCCTTACGAGCAGTACTTC. The gene calls are TRBV7-2 and TRBJ2-7; weak D call: TRBD2 (6 bases). The CDR3 length is 14 residues. V lost 0 bases and J lost 4, with 10 bases in between. Per the germline V gene, CDR1 is SGHTA and CDR2 is FQGNSA.

J is TRBJ2-2 and V is TRBV5-4; 7 bases are shared with TRBD1. This CDR3 contains 17 residues. Trimming removed 3 bases from V and 4 bases from J; junction bases left unmatched: 12. Germline CDR1 SGHNT, CDR2 YYREEE (reference sequence). CDR3 in DNA: TGTGCCAGCAGCTCAAAAACCGACAGGGTTGGCACCGGGGAGCTGTTTTTT. It codes for CASSSKTDRVGTGELFF.

This clone has only one observation. The chain's CDR3 is CASSLGLAGDTDTQYF. The DNA for the CDR3 is TGTGCCAGCAGCTTAGGACTAGCGGGGGACACAGATACGCAGTATTTT. The chain recombines TRBV7-9 with TRBJ2-3; TRBD2 matches at 12 bases. Per the germline V gene, CDR1 is SEHNR and CDR2 is FQNEAQ (reference sequence). The CDR3 sequence is 16 residues long. Trimming took 1 base from V and 2 from J; bases not matched to a gene: 1.

The chain links TRBV25-1 to TRBJ1-5; 9 bases agree with TRBD1. The V gene end was trimmed by 2 bases and the J gene end by 5 bases; junction bases not matched to a gene: 4. CDR3 length: 15 residues. The germline V gene encodes CDR1 MGHDK and CDR2 SYGVNS. CDR3 sequence (DNA): TGTGCCAGCAGTGAAAGGGACAGGGTAGATCAGCCCCAGCATTTT. This encodes CASSERDRVDQPQHF.

V usage is TRBV5-8 and J usage is TRBJ1-1; TRBD1 matches 9 bases. The germline V gene has CDR1 SGHTS and CDR2 YDEGEE. J was trimmed by 4 bases and V by 0 bases; bases with no gene match: 4. This CDR3 region has 15 residues. The CDR3 reads CASSLGQGESTEAFF. The CDR3, as DNA: TGTGCCAGCAGCTTGGGACAGGGGGAGTCCACTGAAGCTTTCTTT.

This clone has a handful of counts. This chain uses TRBV28 with TRBJ2-1; 7 bases align to TRBD1. The germline gives CDR1 MDHEN, CDR2 SYDVKM. This CDR3 spans 13 amino acids. The J segment lost 7 bases and the V segment lost 2 bases, leaving 2 bases of the junction unmatched. The CDR3 DNA follows: TGTGCCAGCAGTTTACAGACAGGGAATGAGCAGTTCTTC. This gives the protein CASSLQTGNEQFF.

V is TRBV11-2 and J is TRBJ2-5, with a weak D call TRBD2 (6 bases). Germline CDR1 SGHAT, CDR2 FQNNGV. The CDR3 is made up of 17 amino acids. V lost 5 bases to trimming and J lost 2 bases, with 21 bases between them. CDR3 in amino acids: CASSQARVAALQETQYF. CDR3 in DNA: TGTGCCAGCAGCCAAGCTCGGGTAGCGGCGCTTCAAGAGACCCAGTACTTC.

The CDR3 is CASSLLVGTGYGYTF. In DNA, the CDR3 is TGTGCCAGCAGCTTACTGGTGGGGACAGGGTATGGCTACACCTTC. The chain joins TRBV7-2 to TRBJ1-2; 9 bases are shared with TRBD1. This CDR3 spans 15 amino acids. Germline V gives CDR1 SGHTA, CDR2 FQGNSA. V lost 2 bases, J lost 5 bases, and 6 bases stayed unmatched.

This clone was seen only once. V and J are TRBV5-1 and TRBJ1-2; D not certain. Germline V gives CDR1 SGHRS, CDR2 YFSETQ. This CDR3 spans 14 amino acids. With 0 bases removed from V and 2 bases from J, the gap between germline ends came to 8 bases. The CDR3 DNA reads TGCGCCAGCAGCTTGGTCGTCAGAAACTATGGCTACACCTTC. Translation gives CASSLVVRNYGYTF.

V is TRBV5-1 and J is TRBJ2-5; 8 nucleotides match TRBD2. The trim removed 2 bases at V and 4 bases at J, leaving 10 bases unmatched. Germline CDR1 reads SGHRS; CDR2 reads YFSETQ. The CDR3 extends over 16 amino acids. CDR3 DNA sequence: TGCGCCAGCAGCTTTTTAGCGGGAAGGGGGTCAGAGACCCAGTACTTC. It codes for CASSFLAGRGSETQYF.

The genes are TRBV2 and TRBJ2-4, with a possible D match to TRBD2 (6 bases). The V and J ends lost 4 bases and 2 bases respectively, with 15 bases between them. Looked up from germline, CDR1 is SNHLY and CDR2 is FYNNEI. The CDR3 runs to 16 residues. Here the CDR3 reads CASSVGLAPTKNIQYF. CDR3 sequence (DNA): TGTGCCAGCAGTGTTGGGCTAGCGCCGACCAAAAACATTCAGTACTTC.

This chain uses TRBV25-1 with TRBJ2-2; 8 bases align to TRBD1. The CDR3 covers 15 residues. The germline gives CDR1 MGHDK, CDR2 SYGVNS. V lost 1 base, J lost 3 bases, and 1 base stayed unmatched. CDR3 DNA: TGTGCCAGCAGTGAATTGGACAGGGACACCGGGGAGCTGTTTTTT. This encodes CASSELDRDTGELFF. The full variable domain, its missing parts supplied by reference TRBV25-1 and TRBJ2-2, is EADIYQTPRYLVIGTGKKITLECSQTMGHDKMYWYQQDPGMELHLIHYSYGVNSTEKGDLSSESTVSRIRTEHFPLTLESARPSHTSQYLCASSELDRDTGELFFGEGSRLTVL.

V and J are TRBV11-2 and TRBJ2-5; the D is unclear. The CDR3 loop spans 14 amino acids. CDR1 and CDR2 from the germline V gene are SGHAT and FQNNGV. Trimming removed 4 bases at V and 0 bases at J, with 9 bases between. The CDR3 DNA reads as TGTGCCAGCAGCTCGCTAGTTCACCAAGAGACCCAGTACTTC. It specifies CASSSLVHQETQYF.

This chain uses TRBV30 with TRBJ2-7, with TRBD1 as a possible D gene (6 bases). Trimming took 3 bases from V and 2 from J, leaving 8 bases between them. Germline-derived CDR1 and CDR2 are GTSNPN and SVGIG (reference sequence). The CDR3 runs 12 residues. The CDR3 loop is CAWSQGPYEQYF. The CDR3, as DNA: TGTGCCTGGAGCCAGGGGCCCTACGAGCAGTACTTC.

This chain connects TRBV3-1 (or the pseudogene TRBV3-2) to TRBJ2-2; maybe TRBD2 (6 bases). Trimming took off 0 bases at V and 1 base at J, with 12 bases between the two ends. In germline, CDR1 is LGHDT, CDR2 YNNKEL (reference sequence). The CDR3 sequence is 17 residues long. The CDR3 region has the DNA TGTGCCAGCAGCCAAGAGGGACTTTACCTGAACACCGGGGAGCTGTTTTTT. Encoded protein: CASSQEGLYLNTGELFF.

The V gene is TRBV25-1, the J gene TRBJ2-7; the match to TRBD2 covers 9 bases. The V gene's germline CDR1 is MGHDK and CDR2 SYGVNS. The CDR3 length is 16 residues. The V segment lost 2 bases and the J segment 4 bases; nucleotides outside the gene matches: 9. The CDR3 reads CASSENRLAELYEQYF. CDR3 sequence (DNA): TGTGCCAGCAGTGAAAACCGACTAGCGGAACTGTACGAGCAGTACTTC.

V gene TRBV4-2 combines with J gene TRBJ2-3; 7 positions agree with TRBD2. Germline CDR1 and CDR2: LGHNA and YNFKEQ. Trimming removed 0 bases from V and 1 base from J; junction bases left unmatched: 19. This CDR3 is built from 21 residues. The CDR3 is CASSQDPRTSNGPRGTDTQYF. The CDR3 region has the DNA TGTGCCAGCAGCCAAGATCCCCGGACTAGTAATGGCCCCAGGGGCACAGATACGCAGTATTTT.

The chain carries TRBV28 and TRBJ2-7; the match to TRBD1 covers 9 bases. With V trimmed by 6 bases and J by 3 bases, 12 bases remained unmatched. The CDR3 spans 16 residues. CDR1 is MDHEN and CDR2 is SYDVKM in the germline V gene. The CDR3: CASSPPPRTGDYEQYF. The CDR3 DNA sequence: TGTGCCAGCAGCCCCCCCCCGAGGACAGGGGACTACGAGCAGTACTTC.

The rearrangement joins TRBV5-4 to TRBJ1-2; TRBD1 matches 9 bases. Germline V gives CDR1 SGHNT, CDR2 YYREEE (reference sequence). The V gene end was trimmed by 9 bases and the J gene end by 4 bases; junction bases not matched to a gene: 7. The CDR3 contains 13 residues. In DNA form, the CDR3 reads TGTGCCACTCGGGACAGGGCCTCCTATGGCTACACCTTC. Translated, it gives CATRDRASYGYTF.

This rearrangement joins TRBV7-8 to TRBJ1-1; 8 bases are shared with TRBD1. The CDR3 runs 13 residues. Trimming took 5 bases from V and 6 from J; bases not matched to a gene: 5. From germline, CDR1 is SGHVS and CDR2 FQNEAQ. CDR3 sequence (DNA): TGTGCCAGCAGCCCCGGACAGGGTGCTGAAGCTTTCTTT. It translates to CASSPGQGAEAFF.

The rearrangement links TRBV7-2 to TRBJ1-5; 7 bases fit TRBD1. CDR1 is SGHTA and CDR2 is FQGNSA in the germline V gene. The CDR3 runs 15 residues. The V gene end was trimmed by 1 base and the J gene end by 4 bases; junction bases not matched to a gene: 4. CDR3 protein: CASSLEGAHNQPQHF. CDR3 DNA sequence: TGTGCCAGCAGCTTAGAGGGGGCTCATAATCAGCCCCAGCATTTT. Supplemented by reference TRBV7-2 and TRBJ1-5, the full variable domain reads GAGVSQSPSNKVTEKGKDVELRCDPISGHTALYWYRQSLGQGLEFLIYFQGNSAPDKSGLPSDRFSAERTGGSVSTLTIQRTQQEDSAVYLCASSLEGAHNQPQHFGDGTRLSIL.

The count of this clone is one. This chain connects TRBV19 to TRBJ2-7; 11 bases are shared with TRBD1. This CDR3 is 15 amino acids long. Germline loops: CDR1 LNHDA, CDR2 SQIVND (reference sequence). The V segment lost 1 base and the J segment 6 bases; nucleotides outside the gene matches: 5. DNA of the CDR3: TGTGCCAGTAGTATAGTCCCCGGGACAGGGGGCGAGCAGTACTTC. Translated, it gives CASSIVPGTGGEQYF.

This chain joins TRBV9 and TRBJ2-2; D remains unclear. The V end lost 1 base, the J end lost 6 bases, and 10 bases lay between the germline ends. The CDR3 totals 14 residues. Looked up from germline, CDR1 is SGDLS and CDR2 is YYNGEE. The CDR3 is CASSVPPEPGELFF. The CDR3 region has the DNA TGTGCCAGCAGCGTACCCCCCGAGCCCGGGGAGCTGTTTTTT.

The chain recombines TRBV11-3 with TRBJ2-2; 8 nucleotides match TRBD2. The CDR3 length is 15 residues. V gave up 3 bases and J gave up 6 bases; unmatched junction bases: 6. CDR1 is SGHNT and CDR2 is YENEEA in the germline V gene. CDR3 residues: CASSFSWTSPGELFF. The CDR3, as DNA: TGTGCCAGCAGCTTTTCCTGGACTAGCCCCGGGGAGCTGTTTTTT.